A selection of T cell receptor beta chains follows, all from one sample in a study of vaccination and CD4 T cells after COVID-19. For these receptors, no antigen is known. MiXCR was run by TCRdb on the PCR reads, yielding one entry per CDR3 protein. This table holds 13,000 or so distinct CDR3 sequences, 50% to 65% found once. The source material was CD4+ T cells from blood, cultured in vitro. The receptors shown here come from a human donor who had recovered from COVID-19. Both conserved end residues are part of each CDR3. A D gene is named only where the DNA matches it firmly. Part of the rows lack a size; the others show once, few, many or a class for expanded clones.

V gene	D gene	J gene	clone size	CDR3 protein	CDR3 DNA
TRBV20-1	-	TRBJ1-1	-	CSARDPQGIIEAFF	TGCAGTGCTAGAGATCCGCAGGGGATTATTGAAGCTTTCTTT
TRBV6-1	-	TRBJ1-2	-	CASTASGKRLGYTF	TGTGCCAGCACCGCCTCCGGGAAGAGGCTGGGCTACACCTTC
TRBV2	TRBD1	TRBJ1-2	few	CASTMTGGNGYTF	TGTGCCAGCACCATGACAGGGGGAAATGGCTACACCTTC
TRBV18	-	TRBJ2-7	few	CASSAGTNAYEQYF	TGTGCCAGCTCTGCCGGGACGAATGCCTACGAGCAGTACTTC
TRBV20-1	TRBD2	TRBJ2-1	-	CSARDRVAGGNEQFF	TGCAGTGCTAGAGATCGGGTAGCGGGGGGTAATGAGCAGTTCTTC
TRBV19	-	TRBJ2-7	-	CASSILDGPYEQYF	TGTGCCAGTAGTATTCTGGACGGTCCCTACGAGCAGTACTTC
TRBV7-2	TRBD1	TRBJ1-2	few	CASSSYPGQGRKGYGYTF	TGTGCCAGCAGCTCCTACCCGGGACAGGGGAGAAAGGGCTATGGCTACACCTTC
TRBV4-3	-	TRBJ1-5	-	CASSQDTNQPQHF	TGCGCCAGCAGCCAAGACACAAATCAGCCCCAGCATTTT
TRBV12-3/TRBV12-4	-	TRBJ1-6	few	CASSWGKDNSPLHF	TGTGCCAGCAGTTGGGGGAAGGATAATTCACCCCTCCACTTT
TRBV7-9	-	TRBJ2-7	-	CASSPSRSAYEQYF	TGTGCCAGCAGCCCCTCAAGGAGTGCCTACGAGCAGTACTTC
TRBV7-2	-	TRBJ2-1	few	CASSLWRRGQNEQFF	TGTGCCAGCAGCTTGTGGCGGCGGGGGCAAAATGAGCAGTTCTTC
TRBV6-2/TRBV6-3	TRBD2	TRBJ2-5	-	CASSLGLAGGVETQYF	TGTGCCAGCAGCCTGGGACTAGCGGGGGGCGTTGAGACCCAGTACTTC
TRBV12-3/TRBV12-4	-	TRBJ1-1	-	CASSFSHNTEAFF	TGTGCCAGCAGTTTCTCCCACAACACTGAAGCTTTCTTT
TRBV20-1	-	TRBJ1-5	few	CSASTPGSNQPQHF	TGCAGTGCTAGCACCCCCGGAAGTAATCAGCCCCAGCATTTT
TRBV6-5	-	TRBJ1-3	few	CASSYGLPSSGNTIYF	TGTGCCAGCAGTTATGGACTTCCTAGCTCTGGAAACACCATATATTTT
TRBV4-1	-	TRBJ1-2	few	CASSQVGFYGYTF	TGCGCCAGCAGCCAAGTGGGGTTTTATGGCTACACCTTC
TRBV18	-	TRBJ1-3	-	CASSPPAGYAGNTIYF	TGTGCCAGCTCACCACCGGCAGGGTACGCTGGAAACACCATATATTTT
TRBV20-1	TRBD2	TRBJ2-1	-	CSANGVAGTPYNEQFF	TGCAGTGCAAACGGGGTAGCGGGGACCCCCTACAATGAGCAGTTCTTC
TRBV18	-	TRBJ2-4	-	CASSPPREISDIQYF	TGTGCCAGCTCACCACCGAGGGAGATTAGTGACATTCAGTACTTC
TRBV6-1	-	TRBJ1-1	-	CASRNPGARSTEAFF	TGTGCCAGCAGGAACCCAGGGGCGCGGTCCACTGAAGCTTTCTTT
TRBV19	-	TRBJ2-5	few	CASSIRRAGSETQYF	TGTGCCAGTAGTATAAGGAGGGCGGGGTCCGAGACCCAGTACTTC
TRBV5-1	TRBD2	TRBJ2-3	once	CASSFSGTSTDTQYF	TGCGCCAGCAGCTTTAGCGGGACTAGCACAGATACGCAGTATTTT
TRBV15	-	TRBJ1-5	-	CATSRGAGTLPTNGNQPQHF	TGTGCCACCAGCAGAGGCGCCGGGACACTCCCCACAAACGGCAATCAGCCCCAGCATTTT
TRBV20-1	-	TRBJ2-2	few	CSASRQLNTGELFF	TGCAGTGCTAGCAGGCAGCTGAACACCGGGGAGCTGTTTTTT
TRBV6-1	-	TRBJ1-2	few	CASSALGLDYGYTF	TGTGCCAGCAGTGCTTTGGGATTGGACTATGGCTACACCTTC
TRBV20-1	TRBD1	TRBJ1-1	once	CSANRGGTEAFF	TGCAGTGCCAACAGGGGGGGCACTGAAGCTTTCTTT
TRBV6-1	TRBD1	TRBJ2-7	few	CASRGTGSYEQYF	TGTGCCAGCAGGGGGACAGGTTCCTACGAGCAGTACTTC
TRBV11-3	-	TRBJ1-5	few	CASSDGGESNQPQHF	TGTGCCAGCAGCGACGGGGGTGAAAGCAATCAGCCCCAGCATTTT
TRBV6-2/TRBV6-3	-	TRBJ1-5	once	CASSKDSYSNQPQHF	TGTGCCAGCAGTAAGGACAGCTATAGCAATCAGCCCCAGCATTTT
TRBV12-3/TRBV12-4	-	TRBJ1-5	-	CASSLEGGVQPQHF	TGTGCCAGCAGTTTGGAGGGAGGGGTTCAGCCCCAGCATTTT
TRBV19	-	TRBJ1-1	few	CASSIDRRGNTEAFF	TGTGCCAGTAGTATAGATCGGCGGGGGAACACTGAAGCTTTCTTT
TRBV27	-	TRBJ1-5	few	CASSPLYRNNQPQHF	TGTGCCAGCAGCCCTCTTTACAGGAACAATCAGCCCCAGCATTTT
TRBV9	-	TRBJ2-5	once	CASSPRILTGLLQETQYF	TGTGCCAGCAGCCCTCGAATATTGACAGGACTCCTCCAAGAGACCCAGTACTTC
TRBV30	TRBD1	TRBJ2-1	-	CAWSGPGQRNNEQFF	TGTGCCTGGAGTGGACCGGGACAGAGAAACAATGAGCAGTTCTTC
TRBV6-2/TRBV6-3	-	TRBJ1-1	-	CASRHGGGLLNTEAFF	TGTGCCAGCAGACACGGGGGCGGGTTACTGAACACTGAAGCTTTCTTT
TRBV12-3/TRBV12-4	-	TRBJ2-3	-	CASSLGGGPDTQYF	TGTGCCAGCAGTTTGGGGGGGGGCCCAGATACGCAGTATTTT
TRBV18	TRBD1	TRBJ1-1	-	CASSPRSKQGTAFF	TGTGCCAGCTCACCGCGATCAAAACAGGGGACAGCTTTCTTT
TRBV6-1	-	TRBJ1-2	few	CATPFLAPESYGYTF	TGTGCCACCCCCTTTTTAGCCCCAGAAAGCTATGGCTACACCTTC
TRBV12-3/TRBV12-4	-	TRBJ2-2	-	CASSRGQNTGELFF	TGTGCCAGCAGCCGGGGACAGAACACCGGGGAGCTGTTTTTT
TRBV12-3/TRBV12-4	-	TRBJ2-7	-	CASSLGGAIYEQYF	TGTGCCAGCAGTTTAGGGGGGGCTATCTACGAGCAGTACTTC
TRBV24-1	-	TRBJ2-3	few	CATPGGAVGRPNTQYF	TGTGCCACCCCCGGGGGCGCGGTAGGACGCCCGAATACGCAGTATTTT
TRBV12-3/TRBV12-4	TRBD2	TRBJ2-3	-	CASSVTSGGPDTQYF	TGTGCCAGCAGTGTCACTAGCGGGGGCCCAGATACGCAGTATTTT
TRBV12-3/TRBV12-4	-	TRBJ1-1	-	CASSANRVNTEAFF	TGTGCCAGCAGTGCCAACAGGGTGAACACTGAAGCTTTCTTT
TRBV6-5	TRBD1	TRBJ1-2	few	CASSYRPGGYGYTF	TGTGCCAGCAGTTACCGCCCAGGGGGCTATGGCTACACCTTC
TRBV6-5	TRBD1	TRBJ1-3	medium-sized	CASSYTGTGISGNTIYF	TGTGCCAGCAGTTACACCGGGACAGGGATCTCTGGAAACACCATATATTTT
TRBV19	-	TRBJ2-7	once	CASSNPPQAGPGRGVYEQYF	TGTGCCAGTAGTAACCCACCCCAGGCAGGGCCCGGGAGAGGAGTTTACGAGCAGTACTTC